This T cell receptor (beta chain) derives from a study of OX40 agonist ivuxolimab in advanced cancers. Turning to the study itself: Participants could have had prior anti-PD-1, anti-PD-L1 or anti-CTLA-4 therapy, and less than 45% had some.

Trimming stripped 4 bases from V and 1 base from J, with 10 bases between. Germline V gene lookup returns CDR1 KGHSH and CDR2 LQKENI. CDR3 length: 14 amino acids. Sampling times: baseline, cycle 4 day 1, cycle 7 day 1. Assay: immunoSEQ multiplex PCR; the TCRdb copy retains only in-frame clones and omits some. Found here are 75,000 to 80,000 clones, about 84% of them singletons; the top ten hold 3.5% to 6%. The V call is TRBV18, the J call TRBJ1-1; D is perhaps TRBD1 (6 bases). This material consisted of CD4+ or CD8+ T cells sorted from blood, taken in a trial of the OX40 agonist ivuxolimab. This TCR was recovered from an adult with an advanced solid tumor such as melanoma, head and neck, liver or kidney cancer. CDR3 DNA sequence: TGTGCCAGCTCACTAGGGACACCGAACACTGAAGCTTTCTTT. Protein: CASSLGTPNTEAFF.